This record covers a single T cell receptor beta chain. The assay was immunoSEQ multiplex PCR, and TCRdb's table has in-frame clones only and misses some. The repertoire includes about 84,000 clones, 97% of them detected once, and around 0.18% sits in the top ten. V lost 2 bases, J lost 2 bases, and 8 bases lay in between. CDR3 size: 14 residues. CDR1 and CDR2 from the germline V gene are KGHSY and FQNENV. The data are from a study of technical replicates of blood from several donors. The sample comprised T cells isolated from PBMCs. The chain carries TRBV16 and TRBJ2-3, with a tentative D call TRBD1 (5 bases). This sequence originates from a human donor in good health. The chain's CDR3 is CASSQGAYTDTQYF. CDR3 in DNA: TGTGCCAGCAGCCAAGGGGCGTACACAGATACGCAGTATTTT.